A selection of T cell receptor beta chains follows, all from one sample in a study of blood T cell repertoires in COVID-19. Method: immunoSEQ multiplex PCR; TCRdb's copy keeps in-frame clones and lacks some. The table shows about 200,000 clones, with about 82% occurring only once. Sequenced sample: PBMCs or T cells enriched from blood (not recorded which). These receptors originate from a man between 40 and 49 years old with acute COVID-19. Each CDR3 is given with its conserved first and last residue. The order of the fields is V gene, clone size, D gene, J gene, CDR3 protein, CDR3 DNA. The D gene is left open where the match is weak. Rows give clone size only sometimes, using once, few, many, or a class for an expanded clone.

v_call: TRBV14
clone_size: .
d_call: TRBD2
j_call: TRBJ2-1
cdr3_aa: CASSQGLAGVTEQFF
cdr3_nt: TGTGCCAGCAGCCAGGGGCTAGCGGGTGTTACTGAGCAGTTCTTC

v_call: TRBV5-1
clone_size: .
d_call: .
j_call: TRBJ2-2
cdr3_aa: CASAPAGFNTGELFF
cdr3_nt: TGCGCCAGCGCCCCGGCAGGATTCAACACCGGGGAGCTGTTTTTT

v_call: TRBV24-1
clone_size: .
d_call: TRBD1
j_call: TRBJ1-1
cdr3_aa: CATSDYDGQGRTEAFF
cdr3_nt: TGTGCCACCAGTGATTACGATGGACAGGGCAGGACTGAAGCTTTCTTT

v_call: TRBV20-1
clone_size: .
d_call: TRBD1
j_call: TRBJ2-7
cdr3_aa: CSASYPGQRSSYSYEQYF
cdr3_nt: TGCAGTGCAAGTTATCCGGGACAGCGGTCTTCCTACTCCTACGAGCAGTACTTC

v_call: TRBV5-1
clone_size: .
d_call: .
j_call: TRBJ2-3
cdr3_aa: CASSAGQYTDTQYF
cdr3_nt: TGCGCCAGCAGCGCCGGACAGTACACAGATACGCAGTATTTT

v_call: TRBV7-9
clone_size: .
d_call: .
j_call: TRBJ1-5
cdr3_aa: CASSLGQGNNQPQHF
cdr3_nt: TGTGCCAGCAGCTTAGGGCAGGGGAACAATCAGCCCCAGCATTTT

v_call: TRBV15
clone_size: .
d_call: TRBD1
j_call: TRBJ2-3
cdr3_aa: CATSSRQGAGDTQYF
cdr3_nt: TGTGCCACCAGCTCAAGACAGGGGGCTGGAGATACGCAGTATTTT

v_call: TRBV3-1/TRBV3-2
clone_size: once
d_call: .
j_call: TRBJ1-2
cdr3_aa: CASSLWTEFNYGYTF
cdr3_nt: TGTGCCAGCAGCCTTTGGACAGAATTTAACTATGGCTACACCTTC

v_call: TRBV3-1/TRBV3-2
clone_size: few
d_call: .
j_call: TRBJ1-2
cdr3_aa: CASSQPRGGVDGYTF
cdr3_nt: TGTGCCAGCAGTCAACCCAGGGGAGGGGTAGATGGCTACACCTTC

v_call: TRBV5-6
clone_size: few
d_call: .
j_call: TRBJ1-2
cdr3_aa: CASSLAGGYGYTF
cdr3_nt: TGTGCCAGCAGCTTGGCCGGAGGGTATGGCTACACCTTC

v_call: TRBV5-1
clone_size: .
d_call: .
j_call: TRBJ2-2
cdr3_aa: CASSLEQENTGELFF
cdr3_nt: TGCGCCAGCAGCTTGGAGCAGGAGAACACCGGGGAGCTGTTTTTT

v_call: TRBV20-1
clone_size: .
d_call: TRBD2
j_call: TRBJ2-3
cdr3_aa: CSASSGADTQYF
cdr3_nt: TGCAGTGCTAGTAGCGGGGCAGATACGCAGTATTTT

v_call: TRBV23-1
clone_size: .
d_call: .
j_call: TRBJ2-7
cdr3_aa: CASSQVKSGEQYF
cdr3_nt: TGCGCCAGCAGTCAAGTTAAATCAGGCGAGCAGTACTTC

v_call: TRBV19
clone_size: few
d_call: TRBD1
j_call: TRBJ1-2
cdr3_aa: CASSAKTGVSLTF
cdr3_nt: TGTGCCAGTAGTGCAAAGACAGGGGTCTCTCTCACCTTC

v_call: TRBV4-3
clone_size: .
d_call: TRBD1
j_call: TRBJ2-7
cdr3_aa: CASSQDSQGAIYEQYF
cdr3_nt: TGCGCCAGCAGCCAAGATAGCCAGGGGGCTATCTACGAGCAGTACTTC

v_call: TRBV5-4
clone_size: .
d_call: .
j_call: TRBJ1-3
cdr3_aa: CASSLTGPSGNTIYF
cdr3_nt: TGTGCCAGCAGCTTAACAGGGCCCTCTGGAAACACCATATATTTT

v_call: TRBV6-5
clone_size: .
d_call: .
j_call: TRBJ2-6
cdr3_aa: CASEKPGANVLTF
cdr3_nt: TGTGCCAGCGAGAAACCTGGGGCCAACGTCCTGACTTTC

v_call: TRBV11-2
clone_size: .
d_call: TRBD2
j_call: TRBJ2-5
cdr3_aa: CASSLGLAGLETQYF
cdr3_nt: TGTGCCAGCAGCTTAGGTCTAGCGGGATTAGAGACCCAGTACTTC

v_call: TRBV14
clone_size: .
d_call: .
j_call: TRBJ1-2
cdr3_aa: CASSQDLTAGSGYTF
cdr3_nt: TGTGCCAGCAGCCAAGATCTAACGGCAGGCTCCGGCTACACCTTC

v_call: TRBV5-1
clone_size: .
d_call: .
j_call: TRBJ2-1
cdr3_aa: CASTRDSYNEQFF
cdr3_nt: TGCGCCAGCACTAGGGACTCATACAATGAGCAGTTCTTC

v_call: TRBV27
clone_size: .
d_call: .
j_call: TRBJ1-2
cdr3_aa: CASRAPGVNYGYTF
cdr3_nt: TGTGCCAGCAGAGCCCCGGGAGTTAACTATGGCTACACCTTC

v_call: TRBV30
clone_size: .
d_call: TRBD2
j_call: TRBJ2-7
cdr3_aa: CACRGRRYEQYF
cdr3_nt: TGTGCCTGCCGCGGGAGGAGGTACGAGCAGTACTTC

v_call: TRBV24-1
clone_size: .
d_call: .
j_call: TRBJ2-3
cdr3_aa: CATSEFSATLTDTQYF
cdr3_nt: TGTGCCACCAGTGAATTTAGCGCAACTTTGACAGATACGCAGTATTTT

v_call: TRBV28
clone_size: .
d_call: .
j_call: TRBJ2-2
cdr3_aa: CASSTRSRVGRELFF
cdr3_nt: TGTGCCAGCAGTACCCGGAGCAGGGTTGGACGGGAGCTGTTTTTT

v_call: TRBV5-1
clone_size: once
d_call: TRBD1
j_call: TRBJ1-6
cdr3_aa: CASSLVVTGGYSYNSPLHF
cdr3_nt: TGCGCCAGCAGCTTGGTGGTGACAGGGGGATACTCCTATAATTCACCCCTCCACTTT

v_call: TRBV11-2
clone_size: .
d_call: .
j_call: TRBJ1-6
cdr3_aa: CASTLTGFGSPLHF
cdr3_nt: TGTGCCAGCACCCTGACGGGGTTTGGTTCACCCCTCCACTTT

v_call: TRBV12-2
clone_size: .
d_call: .
j_call: TRBJ2-3
cdr3_aa: CASRLRVSGTLTDTQYF
cdr3_nt: TGTGCAAGTCGCCTAAGAGTCAGCGGGACTTTGACAGATACGCAGTATTTT

v_call: TRBV29-1
clone_size: .
d_call: .
j_call: TRBJ2-1
cdr3_aa: CSLTGHHYNEQFF
cdr3_nt: TGCAGCCTGACGGGACACCATTACAATGAGCAGTTCTTC

v_call: TRBV24-1
clone_size: .
d_call: TRBD1
j_call: TRBJ2-5
cdr3_aa: CATSVGQGGTQYF
cdr3_nt: TGTGCCACCAGTGTGGGACAGGGGGGGACCCAGTACTTC

v_call: TRBV19
clone_size: .
d_call: .
j_call: TRBJ1-3
cdr3_aa: CASSMSYGSSGNTIYF
cdr3_nt: TGTGCCAGTAGTATGAGTTACGGTAGCTCTGGAAACACCATATATTTT

v_call: TRBV20-1
clone_size: .
d_call: .
j_call: TRBJ2-3
cdr3_aa: CSASELSGTQYF
cdr3_nt: TGCAGTGCTAGTGAACTGAGCGGCACGCAGTATTTT

v_call: TRBV11-1
clone_size: .
d_call: TRBD1
j_call: TRBJ2-5
cdr3_aa: CASSFTGTGNHETQYF
cdr3_nt: TGTGCCAGCAGCTTCACCGGGACAGGGAACCACGAGACCCAGTACTTC

v_call: TRBV30
clone_size: .
d_call: TRBD1
j_call: TRBJ1-4
cdr3_aa: CAWGRGQINEKLFF
cdr3_nt: TGTGCCTGGGGACGGGGACAGATTAATGAAAAACTGTTTTTT

v_call: TRBV19
clone_size: .
d_call: .
j_call: TRBJ2-6
cdr3_aa: CASREQGRGANVLTF
cdr3_nt: TGTGCCAGTAGGGAACAGGGCAGGGGGGCCAACGTCCTGACTTTC

v_call: TRBV9
clone_size: .
d_call: .
j_call: TRBJ1-1
cdr3_aa: CASSRREDTEAFF
cdr3_nt: TGTGCCAGCAGCCGAAGGGAGGACACTGAAGCTTTCTTT

v_call: TRBV7-8
clone_size: .
d_call: .
j_call: TRBJ1-1
cdr3_aa: CASRRWGDTEAFF
cdr3_nt: TGTGCCAGTCGACGTTGGGGGGACACTGAAGCTTTCTTT

v_call: TRBV3-1/TRBV3-2
clone_size: .
d_call: TRBD2
j_call: TRBJ2-2
cdr3_aa: CASSPRAGDTGELFF
cdr3_nt: TGTGCCAGCAGCCCTCGGGCGGGGGACACCGGGGAGCTGTTTTTT

v_call: TRBV7-9
clone_size: .
d_call: .
j_call: TRBJ1-4
cdr3_aa: CASSPSLSATNEKLFF
cdr3_nt: TGTGCCAGCAGCCCCTCCCTCTCGGCAACTAATGAAAAACTGTTTTTT

v_call: TRBV10-3
clone_size: few
d_call: TRBD1
j_call: TRBJ1-2
cdr3_aa: CAISDRDREKGYTF
cdr3_nt: TGTGCCATCAGTGATCGGGACAGGGAGAAAGGCTACACCTTC

v_call: TRBV19
clone_size: .
d_call: TRBD2
j_call: TRBJ2-1
cdr3_aa: CATNSGRDNEQFF
cdr3_nt: TGTGCCACTAACAGCGGGAGGGACAATGAGCAGTTCTTC

v_call: TRBV7-9
clone_size: .
d_call: .
j_call: TRBJ1-6
cdr3_aa: CASSHKHNSPLHF
cdr3_nt: TGTGCCAGCAGCCATAAACACAATTCACCCCTCCACTTT

v_call: TRBV30
clone_size: few
d_call: .
j_call: TRBJ1-1
cdr3_aa: CAWSPPPRNTEAFF
cdr3_nt: TGTGCCTGGAGCCCCCCTCCGCGTAACACTGAAGCTTTCTTT

v_call: TRBV28
clone_size: .
d_call: .
j_call: TRBJ2-4
cdr3_aa: CASSSTGRPKNIQYF
cdr3_nt: TGTGCCAGCAGTTCGACCGGGAGACCCAAAAACATTCAGTACTTC

v_call: TRBV3-1/TRBV3-2
clone_size: .
d_call: .
j_call: TRBJ2-5
cdr3_aa: CASSSGTYQETQYF
cdr3_nt: TGTGCCAGCAGCTCCGGGACTTACCAAGAGACCCAGTACTTC

v_call: TRBV6-4
clone_size: .
d_call: .
j_call: TRBJ2-2
cdr3_aa: CASSVRDGTGELFF
cdr3_nt: TGTGCCAGCAGTGTCCGGGATGGTACCGGGGAGCTGTTTTTT

v_call: TRBV5-4
clone_size: .
d_call: TRBD2
j_call: TRBJ2-1
cdr3_aa: CASSFNLAGGELFF
cdr3_nt: TGTGCCAGCAGCTTCAACCTAGCGGGAGGTGAACTGTTCTTC

v_call: TRBV24-1
clone_size: .
d_call: TRBD2
j_call: TRBJ2-3
cdr3_aa: CATSQGLGSVGGTDTQYF
cdr3_nt: TGTGCCACCAGTCAAGGACTAGGAAGCGTAGGCGGCACAGATACGCAGTATTTT

v_call: TRBV7-2
clone_size: .
d_call: TRBD2
j_call: TRBJ2-3
cdr3_aa: CASSLALAGLAGEDTQYF
cdr3_nt: TGTGCCAGCAGCTTAGCGCTCGCGGGACTAGCGGGAGAAGATACGCAGTATTTT

v_call: TRBV16
clone_size: once
d_call: TRBD2
j_call: TRBJ2-7
cdr3_aa: CASSYRRGGMNEQYF
cdr3_nt: TGTGCCAGCAGCTACCGGCGGGGGGGCATGAACGAGCAGTACTTC

v_call: TRBV28
clone_size: .
d_call: .
j_call: TRBJ1-5
cdr3_aa: CASSFQDSHDQPQHF
cdr3_nt: TGTGCCAGCAGTTTCCAGGACTCGCATGATCAGCCCCAGCATTTT

v_call: TRBV7-8
clone_size: once
d_call: TRBD1
j_call: TRBJ1-3
cdr3_aa: CASSSSTGAGNTIYF
cdr3_nt: TGTGCCAGCAGCTCATCGACAGGGGCTGGAAACACCATATATTTT

v_call: TRBV28
clone_size: .
d_call: TRBD1
j_call: TRBJ1-6
cdr3_aa: CASSRLGQGAGTYNSPLHF
cdr3_nt: TGTGCCAGCAGTCGCCTCGGACAGGGGGCGGGGACCTATAATTCACCCCTCCACTTT

v_call: TRBV30
clone_size: few
d_call: TRBD1
j_call: TRBJ2-2
cdr3_aa: CAWTRGQYTGELFF
cdr3_nt: TGTGCCTGGACCCGGGGACAGTACACCGGGGAGCTGTTTTTT